This T cell receptor beta chain was sequenced during a study of blood T cell repertoires in COVID-19. Study overall: Sites across the United States, Italy and Spain contributed samples from acute and convalescent COVID-19. Sample material is recorded as cDNA or gDNA derived from T cells, B-cell-depleted T cells, or PBMCs.

Authors' processing steps: Amplification from reference gene primers served as the basis for estimated nucleated cell counts. Assay: immunoSEQ multiplex PCR; the TCRdb copy retains only in-frame clones and omits some. The V and J calls and clone size come from that table; D and trimming were worked out from the DNA. The table lists approximately 300,000 clones, about 85% of them singletons. The CDR3 is made up of 15 amino acids. Germline V lookup: CDR1 MNHEY, CDR2 SMNVEV (reference sequence). The ends lost 3 bases at V and 4 bases at J; junction bases unmatched: 5. The sequence came from a woman between 45 and 60 years old with active or convalescent COVID-19. This chain connects TRBV27 to TRBJ2-1; TRBD1 matches 8 bases. The sequenced material came from peripheral blood. The CDR3 nucleotides read TGTGCCAGCAGTTTGCGCGGACAGGGTTACAATGAGCAGTTCTTC. Residues: CASSLRGQGYNEQFF.